The 5 T cell receptor beta chains below were found in one sample sequenced in a study of cytomegalovirus exposure and HLA in healthy donors. With 60 Vbeta and 13 Jbeta primers, the PCR was carried out. Data came from immunoSEQ multiplex PCR; TCRdb stores just in-frame clones and leaves some out. The sample consists of about 89,000 clones, around 76% of them appearing once. The sample comprised PBMCs. The receptors were sampled from a young man in good health and CMV-seropositive.

The chain links TRBV19 to TRBJ1-1; tentative D call: TRBD1 (5 bases). The CDR3 contains 14 residues. V was cut by 3 bases and J by 7 bases, with 15 bases left in between. Germline V gives CDR1 LNHDA, CDR2 SQIVND (reference sequence). The CDR3 nucleotides are TGTGCCAGTAGTATTCGAGTGGGGCTGGGTGAAGCTTTCTTT. It encodes CASSIRVGLGEAFF.

The chain uses TRBV18 and TRBJ2-7; TRBD2 matches 11 bases. This CDR3 is 18 amino acids long. The germline V gene encodes CDR1 KGHSH and CDR2 LQKENI. Unmatched junction bases numbered 13, after V lost 6 bases and J lost 0 bases. CDR3 in amino acids: CASSPAGSGGVSSYEQYF. In DNA, the CDR3 is TGTGCCAGCTCGCCCGCGGGTAGCGGGGGGGTCAGCTCCTACGAGCAGTACTTC.

The chain is built from TRBV6-5 and TRBJ2-2; D is undetermined. Germline V gives CDR1 MNHEY, CDR2 SVGAGI. The V and J ends lost 5 bases and 6 bases respectively, with 7 bases between them. This CDR3 comprises 12 residues. CDR3 sequence: CASSDIAGELFF. For the CDR3, the DNA is TGTGCCAGCAGTGACATCGCCGGGGAGCTGTTTTTT.

This clone was seen a single time. The V gene is TRBV5-1, the J gene TRBJ1-6, with D maybe TRBD1 (5 bases). CDR3 length equals 14 residues. V was trimmed by 7 bases and J by 6 bases, leaving 14 bases between them. The V gene's germline CDR1 is SGHRS and CDR2 YFSETQ. The CDR3 spells CASHKGLLNSPLHF. In DNA form, the CDR3 reads TGCGCCAGCCACAAGGGACTGCTTAATTCACCCCTCCACTTT.

The chain links TRBV19 to TRBJ2-7, with unresolved D. The germline V gene encodes CDR1 LNHDA and CDR2 SQIVND (reference sequence). The V end was cut by 1 base, the J end by 3 bases, with 13 bases between. The CDR3 length is 15 residues. The CDR3 loop is CASSIGPGAVYEQYF. CDR3 DNA: TGTGCCAGTAGTATAGGCCCGGGTGCGGTCTACGAGCAGTACTTC.